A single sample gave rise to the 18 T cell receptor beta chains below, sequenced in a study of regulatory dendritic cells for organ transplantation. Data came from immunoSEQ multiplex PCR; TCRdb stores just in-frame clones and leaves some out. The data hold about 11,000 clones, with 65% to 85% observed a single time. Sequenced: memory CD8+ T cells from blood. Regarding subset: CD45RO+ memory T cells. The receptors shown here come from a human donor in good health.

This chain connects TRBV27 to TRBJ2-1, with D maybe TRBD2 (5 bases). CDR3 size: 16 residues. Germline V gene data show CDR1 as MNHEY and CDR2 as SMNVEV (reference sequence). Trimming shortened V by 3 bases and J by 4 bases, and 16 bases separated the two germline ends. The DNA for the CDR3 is TGTGCCAGCAGTTTCTCCGAAGGACTTCTATACAATGAGCAGTTCTTC. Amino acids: CASSFSEGLLYNEQFF.

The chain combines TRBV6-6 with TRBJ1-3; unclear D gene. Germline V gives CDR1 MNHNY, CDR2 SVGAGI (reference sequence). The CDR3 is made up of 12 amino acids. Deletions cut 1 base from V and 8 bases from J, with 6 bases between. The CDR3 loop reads CASSYLLDTIYF. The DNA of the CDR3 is TGTGCCAGCAGTTACTTATTAGACACCATATATTTT.

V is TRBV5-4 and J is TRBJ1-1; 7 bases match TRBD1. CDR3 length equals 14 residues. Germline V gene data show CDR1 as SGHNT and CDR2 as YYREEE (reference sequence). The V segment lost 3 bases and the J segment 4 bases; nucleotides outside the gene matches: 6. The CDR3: CASSSGTAATEAFF. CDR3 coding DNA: TGTGCCAGCAGCTCCGGGACAGCGGCCACTGAAGCTTTCTTT.

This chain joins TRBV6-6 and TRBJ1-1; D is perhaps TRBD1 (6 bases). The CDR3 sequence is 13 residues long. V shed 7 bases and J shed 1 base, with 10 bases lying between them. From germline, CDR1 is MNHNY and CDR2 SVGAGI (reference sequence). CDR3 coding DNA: TGTGCCAGCACCTGGACAGCGAACACTGAAGCTTTCTTT. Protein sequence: CASTWTANTEAFF.

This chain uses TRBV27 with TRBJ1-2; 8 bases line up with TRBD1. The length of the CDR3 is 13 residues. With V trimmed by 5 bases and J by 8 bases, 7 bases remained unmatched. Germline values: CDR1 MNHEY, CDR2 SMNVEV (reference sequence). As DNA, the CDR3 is TGTGCCAGCAGTCCAGGGGGCGCGAACGGCTACACCTTC. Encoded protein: CASSPGGANGYTF.

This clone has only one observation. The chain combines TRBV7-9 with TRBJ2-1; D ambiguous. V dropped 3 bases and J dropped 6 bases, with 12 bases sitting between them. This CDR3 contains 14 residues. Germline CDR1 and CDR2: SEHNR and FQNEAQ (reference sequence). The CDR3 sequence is CASSFGSTGNEQFF. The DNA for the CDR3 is TGTGCCAGCAGCTTCGGTTCTACGGGCAATGAGCAGTTCTTC.

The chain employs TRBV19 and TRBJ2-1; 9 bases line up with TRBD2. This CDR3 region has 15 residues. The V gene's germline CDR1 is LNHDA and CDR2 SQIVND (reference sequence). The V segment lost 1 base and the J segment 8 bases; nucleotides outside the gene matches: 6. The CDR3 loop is CASSIGGLATDEQFF. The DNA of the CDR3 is TGTGCCAGTAGTATAGGGGGACTAGCTACGGATGAGCAGTTCTTC.

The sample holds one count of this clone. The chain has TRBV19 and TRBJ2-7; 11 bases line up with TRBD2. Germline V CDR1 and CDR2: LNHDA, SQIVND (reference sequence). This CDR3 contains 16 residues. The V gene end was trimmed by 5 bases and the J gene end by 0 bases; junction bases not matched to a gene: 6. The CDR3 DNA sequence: TGTGCCAGTAGTCCCGGACTAGCGGGTTACTCCTACGAGCAGTACTTC. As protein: CASSPGLAGYSYEQYF.

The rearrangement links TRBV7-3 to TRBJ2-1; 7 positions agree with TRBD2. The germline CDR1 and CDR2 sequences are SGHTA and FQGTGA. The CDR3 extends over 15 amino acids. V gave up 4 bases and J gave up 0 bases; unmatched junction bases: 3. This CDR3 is CASSSGGSSYNEQFF. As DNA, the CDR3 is TGTGCCAGCAGCTCGGGCGGGAGCTCCTACAATGAGCAGTTCTTC.

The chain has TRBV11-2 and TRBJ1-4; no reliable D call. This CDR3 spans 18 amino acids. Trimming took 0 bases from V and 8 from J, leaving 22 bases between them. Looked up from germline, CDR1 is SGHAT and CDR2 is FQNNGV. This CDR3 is CASSLDPDVGHSREKLFF. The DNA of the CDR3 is TGTGCCAGCAGCTTAGATCCTGACGTCGGTCACAGCCGAGAAAAACTGTTTTTT.

CDR3 amino acids: CASSLVSSGSRDTQYF. Written as DNA, the CDR3 is TGTGCCAGCAGCTTAGTATCTAGCGGGAGTCGAGATACGCAGTATTTT. The J gene is TRBJ2-3, the V gene TRBV7-2; TRBD2 agrees at 10 bases. CDR1 and CDR2 from the germline V gene are SGHTA and FQGNSA. The ends lost 1 base at V and 5 bases at J; junction bases unmatched: 6. The CDR3 is made up of 16 amino acids.

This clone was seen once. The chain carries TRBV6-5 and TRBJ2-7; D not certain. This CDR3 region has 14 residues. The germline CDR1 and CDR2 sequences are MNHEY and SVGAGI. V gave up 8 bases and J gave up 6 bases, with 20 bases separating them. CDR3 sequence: CASFTRGKGAEQYF. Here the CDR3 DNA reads TGTGCCAGCTTTACACGAGGCAAGGGTGCCGAGCAGTACTTC.

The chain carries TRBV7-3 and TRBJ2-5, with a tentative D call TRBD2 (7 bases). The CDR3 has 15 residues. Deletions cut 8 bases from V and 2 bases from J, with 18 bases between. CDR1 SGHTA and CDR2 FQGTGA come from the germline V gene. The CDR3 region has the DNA TGTGCCAGCTCGTTAGACGGGGGGCCTCAAGAGACCCAGTACTTC. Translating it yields CASSLDGGPQETQYF. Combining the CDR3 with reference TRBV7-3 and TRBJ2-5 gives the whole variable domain GAGVSQTPSNKVTEKGKYVELRCDPISGHTALYWYRQSLGQGPEFLIYFQGTGAADDSGLPNDRFFAVRPEGSVSTLKIQRTERGDSAVYLCASSLDGGPQETQYFGPGTRLLVL.

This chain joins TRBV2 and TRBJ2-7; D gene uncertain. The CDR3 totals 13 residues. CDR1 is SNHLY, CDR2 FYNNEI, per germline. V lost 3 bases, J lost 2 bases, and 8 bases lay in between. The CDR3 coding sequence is TGTGCCAGCAGTGATGCAGACGCCTACGAGCAGTACTTC. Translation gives CASSDADAYEQYF.

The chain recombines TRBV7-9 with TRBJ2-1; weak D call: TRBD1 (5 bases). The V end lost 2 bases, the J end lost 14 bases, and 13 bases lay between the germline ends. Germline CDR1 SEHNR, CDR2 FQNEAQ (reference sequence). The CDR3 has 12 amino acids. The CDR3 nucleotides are TGTGCCAGCAGCTTAATTCTCCAGGGAAAGTTCTTC. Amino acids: CASSLILQGKFF.

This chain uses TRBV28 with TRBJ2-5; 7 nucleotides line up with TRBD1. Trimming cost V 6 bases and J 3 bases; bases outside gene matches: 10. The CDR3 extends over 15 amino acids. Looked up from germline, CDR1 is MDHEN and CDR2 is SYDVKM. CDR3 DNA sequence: TGTGCCAGCAGCGAAGACAGGGCAGGGGAAGAGACCCAGTACTTC. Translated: CASSEDRAGEETQYF. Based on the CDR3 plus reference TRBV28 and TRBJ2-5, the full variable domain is DVKVTQSSRYLVKRTGEKVFLECVQDMDHENMFWYRQDPGLGLRLIYFSYDVKMKEKGDIPEGYSVSREKKERFSLILESASTNQTSMYLCASSEDRAGEETQYFGPGTRLLVL.

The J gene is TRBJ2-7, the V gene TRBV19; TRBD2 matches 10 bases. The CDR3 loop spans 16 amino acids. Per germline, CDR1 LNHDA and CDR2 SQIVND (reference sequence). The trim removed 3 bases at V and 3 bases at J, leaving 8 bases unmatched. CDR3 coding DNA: TGTGCCAGTAGTATTTATCTACTAGCGGGAAACTACGAGCAGTACTTC. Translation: CASSIYLLAGNYEQYF.

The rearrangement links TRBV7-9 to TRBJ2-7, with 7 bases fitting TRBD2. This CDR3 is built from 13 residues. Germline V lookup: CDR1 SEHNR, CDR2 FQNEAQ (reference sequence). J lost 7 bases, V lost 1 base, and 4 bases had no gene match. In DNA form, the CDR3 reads TGTGCCAGCAGCTTAGGGGGAGGGGTTGAGCAGTACTTC. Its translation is CASSLGGGVEQYF.